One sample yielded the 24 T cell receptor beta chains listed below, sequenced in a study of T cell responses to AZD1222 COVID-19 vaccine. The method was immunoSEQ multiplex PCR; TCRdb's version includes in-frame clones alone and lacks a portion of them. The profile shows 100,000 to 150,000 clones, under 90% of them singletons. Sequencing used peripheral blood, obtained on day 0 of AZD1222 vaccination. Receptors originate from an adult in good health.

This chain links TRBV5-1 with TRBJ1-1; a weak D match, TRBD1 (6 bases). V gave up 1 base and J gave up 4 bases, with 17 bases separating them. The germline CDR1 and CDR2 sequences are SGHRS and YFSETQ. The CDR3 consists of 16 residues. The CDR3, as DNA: TGCGCCAGCAGCTTGCTTCCGGGGGGCTCGGGCACTGAAGCTTTCTTT. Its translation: CASSLLPGGSGTEAFF. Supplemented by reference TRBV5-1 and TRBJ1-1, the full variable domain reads KAGVTQTPRYLIKTRGQQVTLSCSPISGHRSVSWYQQTPGQGLQFLFEYFSETQRNKGNFPGRFSGRQFSNSRSEMNVSTLELGDSALYLCASSLLPGGSGTEAFFGQGTRLTVV.

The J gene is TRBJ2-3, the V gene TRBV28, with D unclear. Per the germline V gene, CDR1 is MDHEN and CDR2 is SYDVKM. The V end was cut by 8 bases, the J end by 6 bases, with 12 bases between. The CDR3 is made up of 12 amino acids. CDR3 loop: CASGVLGDTQYF. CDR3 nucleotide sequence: TGTGCCAGCGGCGTTTTAGGGGATACGCAGTATTTT.

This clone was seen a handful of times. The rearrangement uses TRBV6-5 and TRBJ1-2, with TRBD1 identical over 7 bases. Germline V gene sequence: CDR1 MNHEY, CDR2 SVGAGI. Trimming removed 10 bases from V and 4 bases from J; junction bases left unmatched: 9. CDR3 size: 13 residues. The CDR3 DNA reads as TGTGCCACCTCGCGGGGGACAGCCTATGGCTACACCTTC. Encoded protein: CATSRGTAYGYTF.

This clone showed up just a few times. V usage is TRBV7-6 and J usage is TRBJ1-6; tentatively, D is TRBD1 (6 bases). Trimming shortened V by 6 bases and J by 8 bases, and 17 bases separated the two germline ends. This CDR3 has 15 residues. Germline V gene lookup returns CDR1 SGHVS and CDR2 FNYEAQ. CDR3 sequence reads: CASRDRPWGDSPLHF. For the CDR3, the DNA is TGTGCCAGCAGGGACAGACCATGGGGAGATTCACCCCTCCACTTT.

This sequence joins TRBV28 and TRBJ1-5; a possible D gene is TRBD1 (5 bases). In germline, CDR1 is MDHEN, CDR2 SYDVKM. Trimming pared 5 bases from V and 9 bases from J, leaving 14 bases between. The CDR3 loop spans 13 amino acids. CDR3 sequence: CASSPLGGGPQHF. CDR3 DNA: TGTGCCAGCAGTCCTCTTGGGGGGGGGCCCCAGCATTTT.

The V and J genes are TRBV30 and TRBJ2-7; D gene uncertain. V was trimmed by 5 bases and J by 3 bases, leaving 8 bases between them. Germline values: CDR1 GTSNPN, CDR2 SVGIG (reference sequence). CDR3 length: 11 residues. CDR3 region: CAWSGSYEQYF. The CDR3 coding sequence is TGTGCCTGGTCGGGCAGCTACGAGCAGTACTTC.

The CDR3 region is CASSLPGGQGQPQHF. CDR3 coding DNA: TGTGCCAGCAGTCTCCCGGGGGGGCAGGGTCAGCCCCAGCATTTT. This sequence joins TRBV2 and TRBJ1-5; the D gene is possibly TRBD1 (6 bases). CDR3 size: 15 residues. Trimming stripped 5 bases from V and 6 bases from J, with 17 bases between. Germline V gene data show CDR1 as SNHLY and CDR2 as FYNNEI.

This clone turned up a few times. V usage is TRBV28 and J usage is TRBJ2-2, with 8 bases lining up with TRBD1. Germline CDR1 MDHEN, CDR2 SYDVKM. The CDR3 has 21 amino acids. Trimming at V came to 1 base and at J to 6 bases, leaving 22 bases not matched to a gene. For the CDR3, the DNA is TGTGCCAGCAGTTTATTTTGGGCAGGGGGCGGTTGGCGGACGGTCCCCGGGGAGCTGTTTTTT. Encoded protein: CASSLFWAGGGWRTVPGELFF.

For the CDR3, the DNA is TGTGCCAGCAGCGTGACAGACTACCTCTCTGGAAACACCATATATTTT. Amino acids: CASSVTDYLSGNTIYF. The genes are TRBV9 and TRBJ1-3; possible D gene TRBD1, 5 bases. Germline assignment: CDR1 SGDLS and CDR2 YYNGEE. The CDR3 totals 16 residues. Trimming took 2 bases from V and 0 from J, leaving 12 bases between them.

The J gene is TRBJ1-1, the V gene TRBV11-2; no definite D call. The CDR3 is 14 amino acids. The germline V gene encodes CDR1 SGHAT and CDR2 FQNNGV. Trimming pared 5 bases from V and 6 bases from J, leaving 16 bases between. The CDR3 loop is CASSPNRGNSEAFF. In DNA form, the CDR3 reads TGTGCCAGCAGCCCCAACCGGGGTAATTCTGAAGCTTTCTTT.

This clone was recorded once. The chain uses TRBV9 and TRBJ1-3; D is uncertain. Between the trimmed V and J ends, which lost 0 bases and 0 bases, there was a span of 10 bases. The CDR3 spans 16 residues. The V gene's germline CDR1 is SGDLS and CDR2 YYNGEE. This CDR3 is CASSVVEQFSGNTIYF. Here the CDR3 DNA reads TGTGCCAGCAGCGTAGTGGAACAATTCTCTGGAAACACCATATATTTT.

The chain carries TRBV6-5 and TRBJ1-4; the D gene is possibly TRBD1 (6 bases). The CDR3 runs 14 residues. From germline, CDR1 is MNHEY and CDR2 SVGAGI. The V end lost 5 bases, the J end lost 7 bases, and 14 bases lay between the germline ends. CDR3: CASSLLGGSEKLFF. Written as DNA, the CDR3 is TGTGCCAGCAGTCTCCTAGGGGGTAGTGAAAAACTGTTTTTT.

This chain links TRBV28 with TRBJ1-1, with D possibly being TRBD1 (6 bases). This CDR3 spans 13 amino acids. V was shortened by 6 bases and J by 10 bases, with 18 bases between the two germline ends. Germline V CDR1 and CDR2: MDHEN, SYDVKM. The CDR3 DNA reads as TGTGCCAGCAGCCCCGGGGGCAGGGAGGTAGCTTTCTTT. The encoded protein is CASSPGGREVAFF.

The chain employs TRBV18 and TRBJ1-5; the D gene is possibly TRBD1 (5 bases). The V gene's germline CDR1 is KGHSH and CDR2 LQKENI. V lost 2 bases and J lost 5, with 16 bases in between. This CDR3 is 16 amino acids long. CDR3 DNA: TGTGCCAGCTCACCAGGGGCAGGGAGGGAGTATCAGCCCCAGCATTTT. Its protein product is CASSPGAGREYQPQHF.

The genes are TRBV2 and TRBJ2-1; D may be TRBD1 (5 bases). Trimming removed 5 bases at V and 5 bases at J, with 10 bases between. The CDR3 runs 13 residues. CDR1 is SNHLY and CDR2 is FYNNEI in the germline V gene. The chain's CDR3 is CASSQRGNNEQFF. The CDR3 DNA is TGTGCCAGCAGTCAAAGGGGAAACAATGAGCAGTTCTTC.

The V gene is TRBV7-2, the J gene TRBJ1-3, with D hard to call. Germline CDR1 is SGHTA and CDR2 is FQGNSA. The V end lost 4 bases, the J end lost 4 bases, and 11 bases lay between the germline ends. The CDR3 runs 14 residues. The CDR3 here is CASSSRVTGNTIYF. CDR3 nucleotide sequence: TGTGCCAGCAGCTCCAGAGTTACCGGAAACACCATATATTTT. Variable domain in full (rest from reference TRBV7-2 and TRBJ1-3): GAGVSQSPSNKVTEKGKDVELRCDPISGHTALYWYRQSLGQGLEFLIYFQGNSAPDKSGLPSDRFSAERTGGSVSTLTIQRTQQEDSAVYLCASSSRVTGNTIYFGEGSWLTVV.

Here the CDR3 reads CATSDFGEYNEQFF. CDR3 sequence (DNA): TGTGCCACCAGTGATTTCGGGGAGTACAATGAGCAGTTCTTC. The chain has TRBV24-1 and TRBJ2-1, with a weak D call TRBD2 (5 bases). V gave up 1 base and J gave up 4 bases, with 7 bases separating them. This CDR3 has 14 amino acids. The V gene's germline CDR1 is KGHDR and CDR2 SFDVKD.

This chain's CDR3 is CASSLQQGYNEQFF. CDR3 bases: TGCGCCAGCAGCCTCCAACAGGGTTACAATGAGCAGTTCTTC. This chain links TRBV5-1 with TRBJ2-1; D perhaps matches TRBD1 (6 bases). Germline-derived CDR1 and CDR2 are SGHRS and YFSETQ. V lost 4 bases and J 4 bases, leaving 12 bases between the germline ends. CDR3 size: 14 residues.

CDR3 protein: CASSSLGQANYGYTF. For the CDR3, the DNA is TGTGCCAGCAGCTCTCTCGGACAGGCTAACTATGGCTACACCTTC. V gene TRBV28 combines with J gene TRBJ1-2; 7 bases fit TRBD1. Unmatched junction bases numbered 7, after V lost 6 bases and J lost 0 bases. This CDR3 is built from 15 residues. Germline V lookup: CDR1 MDHEN, CDR2 SYDVKM.

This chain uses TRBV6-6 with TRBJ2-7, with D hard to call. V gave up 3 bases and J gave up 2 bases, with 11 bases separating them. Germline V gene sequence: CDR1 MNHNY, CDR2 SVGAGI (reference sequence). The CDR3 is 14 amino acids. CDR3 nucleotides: TGTGCCAGCAGTTATTCTCCAGGTACCTACGAGCAGTACTTC. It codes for CASSYSPGTYEQYF.

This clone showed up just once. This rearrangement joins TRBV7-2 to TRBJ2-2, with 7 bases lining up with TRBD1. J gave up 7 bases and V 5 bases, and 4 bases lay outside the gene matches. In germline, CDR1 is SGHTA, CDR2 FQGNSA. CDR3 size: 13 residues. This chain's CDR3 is CASSNRQGGELFF. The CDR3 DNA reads TGTGCCAGCAGCAACAGACAGGGCGGGGAGCTGTTTTTT.

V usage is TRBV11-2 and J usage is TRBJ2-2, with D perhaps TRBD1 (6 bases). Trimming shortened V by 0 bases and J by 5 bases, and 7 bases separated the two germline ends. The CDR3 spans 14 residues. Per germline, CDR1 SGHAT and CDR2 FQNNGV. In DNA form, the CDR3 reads TGTGCCAGCAGCTTAGATCAGGGGACCGGGGAGCTGTTTTTT. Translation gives CASSLDQGTGELFF. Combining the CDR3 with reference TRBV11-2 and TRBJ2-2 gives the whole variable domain EAGVAQSPRYKIIEKRQSVAFWCNPISGHATLYWYQQILGQGPKLLIQFQNNGVVDDSQLPKDRFSAERLKGVDSTLKIQPAKLEDSAVYLCASSLDQGTGELFFGEGSRLTVL.

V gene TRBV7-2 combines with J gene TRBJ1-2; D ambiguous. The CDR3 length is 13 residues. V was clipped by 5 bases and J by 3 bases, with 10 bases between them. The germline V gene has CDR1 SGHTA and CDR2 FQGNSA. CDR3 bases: TGTGCCAGCAGCCCTATACCGGACTATGGCTACACCTTC. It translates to CASSPIPDYGYTF.

The CDR3 nucleotides read TGTGCCAGCAGCCCCGCCGACGGCTATGGCTACACCTTC. Its translation is CASSPADGYGYTF. The V gene is TRBV7-6, the J gene TRBJ1-2, with D hard to call. Trimming removed 5 bases at V and 4 bases at J, with 11 bases between. Germline values: CDR1 SGHVS, CDR2 FNYEAQ. This CDR3 comprises 13 residues.